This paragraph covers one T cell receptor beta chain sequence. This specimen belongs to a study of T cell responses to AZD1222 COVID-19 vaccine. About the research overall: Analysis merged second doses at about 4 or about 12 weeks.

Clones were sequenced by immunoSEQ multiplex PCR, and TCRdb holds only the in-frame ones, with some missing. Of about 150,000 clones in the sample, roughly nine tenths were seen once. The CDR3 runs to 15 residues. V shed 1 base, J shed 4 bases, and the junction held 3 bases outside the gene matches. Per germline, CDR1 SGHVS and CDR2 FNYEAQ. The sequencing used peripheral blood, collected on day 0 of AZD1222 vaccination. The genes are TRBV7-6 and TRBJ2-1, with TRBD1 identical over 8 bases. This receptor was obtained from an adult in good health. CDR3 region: CASSLVGQVYNEQFF. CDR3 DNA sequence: TGTGCCAGCAGCTTAGTGGGACAGGTTTACAATGAGCAGTTCTTC.